This T cell receptor beta chain is drawn from a study of T cell changes during pregnancy in multiple sclerosis. Generated by immunoSEQ multiplex PCR, the TCRdb table keeps only in-frame clones and is missing some. The sample includes over 100,000 clones, about 93% of them seen just once. Trimming shortened V by 2 bases and J by 9 bases, and 17 bases separated the two germline ends. This CDR3 has 16 amino acids. Per germline, CDR1 SGHAT and CDR2 FQNNGV. The sequencing here drew on peripheral blood, taken in the third trimester of pregnancy. This TCR came from a female donor with multiple sclerosis, enrolled in a pregnancy study. This chain connects TRBV11-2 to TRBJ1-6; D perhaps matches TRBD1 (5 bases). The CDR3: CASSLTGADLGSPLHF. The CDR3 DNA sequence: TGTGCCAGCAGCTTAACAGGAGCAGATTTAGGTTCACCCCTCCACTTT.